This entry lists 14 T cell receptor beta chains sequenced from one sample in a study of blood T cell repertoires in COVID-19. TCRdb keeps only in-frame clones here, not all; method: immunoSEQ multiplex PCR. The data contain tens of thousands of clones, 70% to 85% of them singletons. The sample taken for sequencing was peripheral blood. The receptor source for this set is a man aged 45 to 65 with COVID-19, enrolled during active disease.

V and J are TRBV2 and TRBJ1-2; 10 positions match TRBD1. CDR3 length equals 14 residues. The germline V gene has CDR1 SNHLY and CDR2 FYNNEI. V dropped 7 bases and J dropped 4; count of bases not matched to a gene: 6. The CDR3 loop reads CASTQTGGGYGYTF. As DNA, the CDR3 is TGTGCCAGCACCCAGACAGGGGGCGGCTATGGCTACACCTTC.

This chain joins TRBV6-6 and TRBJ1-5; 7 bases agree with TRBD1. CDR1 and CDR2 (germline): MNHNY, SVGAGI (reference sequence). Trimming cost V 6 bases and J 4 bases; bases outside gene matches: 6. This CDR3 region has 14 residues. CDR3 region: CASRPPGQNQPQHF. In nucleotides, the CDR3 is TGTGCCAGCAGGCCTCCGGGACAGAATCAGCCCCAGCATTTT.

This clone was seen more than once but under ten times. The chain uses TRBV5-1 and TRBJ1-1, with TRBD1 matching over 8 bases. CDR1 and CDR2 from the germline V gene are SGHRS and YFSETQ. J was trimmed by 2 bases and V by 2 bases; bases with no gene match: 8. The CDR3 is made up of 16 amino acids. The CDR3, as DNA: TGCGCCAGCAGCTTCGCCCCGACAGGGGCTAACACTGAAGCTTTCTTT. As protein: CASSFAPTGANTEAFF.

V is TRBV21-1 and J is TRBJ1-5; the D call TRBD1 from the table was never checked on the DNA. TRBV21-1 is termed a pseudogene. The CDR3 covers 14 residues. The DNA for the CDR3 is TGTGCCAGGAGGACAGGGGGCCGGGAACAGCCCCAGCATTTT. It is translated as CARRTGGREQPQHF.

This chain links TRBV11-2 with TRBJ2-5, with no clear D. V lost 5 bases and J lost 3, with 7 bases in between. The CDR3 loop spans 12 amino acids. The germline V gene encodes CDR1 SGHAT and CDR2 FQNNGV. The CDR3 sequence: CASSGEEETQYF. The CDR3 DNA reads TGTGCCAGCAGCGGAGAAGAAGAGACCCAGTACTTC.

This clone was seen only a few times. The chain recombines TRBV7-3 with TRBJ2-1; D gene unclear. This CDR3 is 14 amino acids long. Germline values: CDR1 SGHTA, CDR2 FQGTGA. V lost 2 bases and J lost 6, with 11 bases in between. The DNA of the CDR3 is TGTGCCAGCAGCTTATCGCCTATCATCAATGAGCAGTTCTTC. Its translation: CASSLSPIINEQFF. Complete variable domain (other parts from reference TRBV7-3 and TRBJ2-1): GAGVSQTPSNKVTEKGKYVELRCDPISGHTALYWYRQSLGQGPEFLIYFQGTGAADDSGLPNDRFFAVRPEGSVSTLKIQRTERGDSAVYLCASSLSPIINEQFFGPGTRLTVL.

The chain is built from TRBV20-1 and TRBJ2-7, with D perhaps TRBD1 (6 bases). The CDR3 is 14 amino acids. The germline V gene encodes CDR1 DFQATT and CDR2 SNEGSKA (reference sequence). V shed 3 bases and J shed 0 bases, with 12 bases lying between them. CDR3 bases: TGCAGTGCTAGTAGGCAGGGGAACTCCTACGAGCAGTACTTC. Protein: CSASRQGNSYEQYF.

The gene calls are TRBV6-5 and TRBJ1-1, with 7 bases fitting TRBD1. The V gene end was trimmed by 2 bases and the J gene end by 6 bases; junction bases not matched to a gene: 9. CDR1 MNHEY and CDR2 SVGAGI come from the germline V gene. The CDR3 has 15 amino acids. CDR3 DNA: TGTGCCAGCAGTTACAGGGGGCAGGTTTGGGCTGAAGCTTTCTTT. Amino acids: CASSYRGQVWAEAFF.

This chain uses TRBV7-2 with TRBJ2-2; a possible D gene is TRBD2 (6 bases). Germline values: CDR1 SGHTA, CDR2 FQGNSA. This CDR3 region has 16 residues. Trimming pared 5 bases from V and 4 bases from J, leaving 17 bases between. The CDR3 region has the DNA TGTGCCAGCAGCGCCCAACTAGCTCTGACCACCGGGGAGCTGTTTTTT. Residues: CASSAQLALTTGELFF.

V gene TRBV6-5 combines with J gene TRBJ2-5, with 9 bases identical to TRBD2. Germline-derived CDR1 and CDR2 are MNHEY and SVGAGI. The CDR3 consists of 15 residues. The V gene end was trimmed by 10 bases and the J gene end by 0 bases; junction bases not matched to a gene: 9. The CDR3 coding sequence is TGTGCCACCACCGCGGGGGGGACCCACCAAGAGACCCAGTACTTC. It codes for CATTAGGTHQETQYF.

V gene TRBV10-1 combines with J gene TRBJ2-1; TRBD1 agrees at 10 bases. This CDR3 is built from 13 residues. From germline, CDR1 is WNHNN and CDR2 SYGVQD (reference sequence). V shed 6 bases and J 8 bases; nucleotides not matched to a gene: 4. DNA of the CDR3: TGCGCCAGCAGAGAGACAGGGGGCCATGAGCAGTTCTTC. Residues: CASRETGGHEQFF.

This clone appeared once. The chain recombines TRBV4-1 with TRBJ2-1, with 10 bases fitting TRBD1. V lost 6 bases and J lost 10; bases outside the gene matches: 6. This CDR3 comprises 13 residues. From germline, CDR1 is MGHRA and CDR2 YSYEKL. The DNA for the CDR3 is TGCGCCAGCAGAGCGGGACAGGGGTACGAGCAGTTCTTC. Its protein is CASRAGQGYEQFF.

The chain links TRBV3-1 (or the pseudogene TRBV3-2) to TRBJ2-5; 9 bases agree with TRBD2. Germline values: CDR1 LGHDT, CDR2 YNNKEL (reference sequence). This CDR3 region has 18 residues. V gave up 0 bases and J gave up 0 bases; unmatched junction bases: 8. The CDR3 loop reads CASSQELRGGPYQETQYF. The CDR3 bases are TGTGCCAGCAGCCAAGAGTTGCGGGGGGGCCCTTACCAAGAGACCCAGTACTTC.

In nucleotides, the CDR3 is TGTGCCAGCAGTTCCTATGGGACACCTAATCAGCCCCAGCATTTT. Translating gives CASSSYGTPNQPQHF. The rearrangement uses TRBV6-2 or TRBV6-3 and TRBJ1-5; D is perhaps TRBD1 (6 bases). V was pared by 4 bases and J by 4 bases, with 14 bases between. This CDR3 has 15 amino acids. The germline CDR1 and CDR2 sequences are MNHEY and SVGEGT.